A single TCR beta chain is shown here with its context. This entry belongs to a study of control samples from healthy donors and cancer patients. Data came from immunoSEQ multiplex PCR; TCRdb stores just in-frame clones and leaves some out. The sample consists of about 86,000 clones, 90% to 95% of them appearing once. The sequence was obtained from a woman in her twenties or thirties in good health. The sample taken for sequencing was blood.

CDR3 sequence: CASKDGSGNTIYF. CDR3 bases: TGTGCCAGCAAGGATGGCTCTGGAAACACCATATATTTT. V and J are TRBV2 and TRBJ1-3; D is undetermined. CDR1 is SNHLY and CDR2 is FYNNEI in the germline V gene. Deletions cut 7 bases from V and 0 bases from J, with 7 bases between. The CDR3 totals 13 residues.